Sequencing of this T cell receptor (beta chain) was carried out in a study of a mutant IDH1 vaccine in newly diagnosed glioma. Study in general: With temozolomide cycles, or 4-6 weeks after radiotherapy alone, vaccination was started. Earlier care involved radiotherapy, temozolomide, or both, and the majority received both.

Trimming cost V 1 base and J 3 bases, with 4 bases left between them. The CDR3 spans 14 residues. The V gene's germline CDR1 is MDHEN and CDR2 SYDVKM. Time point in this sample: week 11, during vaccination. The investigators gave 300 ug of mutant IDH1 20-mer peptide in each vaccine dose, together with topical imiquimod. Those who donated had recent WHO grade 3 or 4 IDH1-mutant, ATRX-lost astrocytomas. Regarding this clone: Antigen specificity is unknown.

Generated by immunoSEQ multiplex PCR, the TCRdb table keeps only in-frame clones and is missing some. The sample lists more than 55,000 clones, approximately 80% occurring once. Study-wide findings and caveats: Pseudoprogression appears to have had no connection to changes in top peripheral T cell clonotypes.

The chain is built from TRBV28 and TRBJ1-6; D is unresolved. The clonotype originates from a man aged 30 to 39 with glioma. Sequences were derived from PBMCs, sampled from a glioma patient whose treatment included an IDH1 peptide vaccine. Here the CDR3 DNA reads TGTGCCAGCAGTTTATCAGTCTATAATTCACCCCTCCACTTT. It is translated as CASSLSVYNSPLHF.